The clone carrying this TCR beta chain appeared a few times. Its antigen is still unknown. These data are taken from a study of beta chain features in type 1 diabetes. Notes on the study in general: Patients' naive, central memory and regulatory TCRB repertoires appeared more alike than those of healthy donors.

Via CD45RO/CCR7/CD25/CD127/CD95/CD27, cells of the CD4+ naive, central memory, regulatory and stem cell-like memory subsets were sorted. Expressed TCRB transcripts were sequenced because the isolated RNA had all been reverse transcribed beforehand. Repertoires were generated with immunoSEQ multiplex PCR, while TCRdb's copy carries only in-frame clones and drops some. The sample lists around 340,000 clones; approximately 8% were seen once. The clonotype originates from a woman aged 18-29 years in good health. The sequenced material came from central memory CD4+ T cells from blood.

CDR3 loop: CASSQEVGRETQYF. The CDR3 DNA reads as TGTGCCAGCAGTCAGGAGGTCGGTCGGGAGACCCAGTACTTC. The chain couples TRBV2 to TRBJ2-5, with D perhaps TRBD2 (5 bases). This CDR3 is built from 14 residues. CDR1 is SNHLY, CDR2 FYNNEI, per germline. The V end was cut by 5 bases, the J end by 5 bases, with 15 bases between.